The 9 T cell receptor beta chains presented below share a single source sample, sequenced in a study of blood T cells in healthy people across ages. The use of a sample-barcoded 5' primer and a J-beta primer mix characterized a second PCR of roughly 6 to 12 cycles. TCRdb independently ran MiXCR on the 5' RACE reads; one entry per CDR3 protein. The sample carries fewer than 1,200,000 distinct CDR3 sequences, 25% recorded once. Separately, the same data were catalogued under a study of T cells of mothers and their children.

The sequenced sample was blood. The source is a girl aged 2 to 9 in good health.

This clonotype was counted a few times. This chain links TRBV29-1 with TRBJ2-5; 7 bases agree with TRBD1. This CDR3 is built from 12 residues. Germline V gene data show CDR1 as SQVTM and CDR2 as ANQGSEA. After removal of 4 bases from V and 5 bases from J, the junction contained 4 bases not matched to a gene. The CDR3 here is CSVGGQAETQYF. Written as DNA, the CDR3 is TGCAGCGTTGGTGGACAGGCGGAGACCCAGTACTTC.

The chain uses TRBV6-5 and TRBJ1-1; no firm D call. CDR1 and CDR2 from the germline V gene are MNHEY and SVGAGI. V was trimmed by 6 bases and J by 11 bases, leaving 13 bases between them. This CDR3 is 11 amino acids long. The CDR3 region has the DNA TGTGCCAGCAGCCTCGGTAGCCCCGCTTTCTTT. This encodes CASSLGSPAFF.

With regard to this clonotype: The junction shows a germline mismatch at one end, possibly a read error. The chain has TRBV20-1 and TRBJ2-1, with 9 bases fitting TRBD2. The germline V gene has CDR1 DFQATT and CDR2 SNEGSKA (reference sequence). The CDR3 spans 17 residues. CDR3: CSARDPSGTSSYNEQSF. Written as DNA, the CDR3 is TGCAGTGCTAGAGACCCTAGCGGGACGAGCTCCTACAATGAGCAGTCCTTC.

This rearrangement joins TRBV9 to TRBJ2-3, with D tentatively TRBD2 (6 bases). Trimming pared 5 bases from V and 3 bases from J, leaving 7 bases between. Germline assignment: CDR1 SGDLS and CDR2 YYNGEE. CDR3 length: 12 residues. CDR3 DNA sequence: TGTGCCAGCAGGGAGGGTACAGATACGCAGTATTTT. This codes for CASREGTDTQYF.

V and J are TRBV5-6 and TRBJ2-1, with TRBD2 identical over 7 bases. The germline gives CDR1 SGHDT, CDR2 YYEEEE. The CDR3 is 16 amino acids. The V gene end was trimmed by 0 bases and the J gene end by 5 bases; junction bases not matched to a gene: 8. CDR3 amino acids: CASSLDFSGKHNEQFF. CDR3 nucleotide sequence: TGTGCCAGCAGCTTGGATTTCAGCGGGAAGCACAATGAGCAGTTCTTC.

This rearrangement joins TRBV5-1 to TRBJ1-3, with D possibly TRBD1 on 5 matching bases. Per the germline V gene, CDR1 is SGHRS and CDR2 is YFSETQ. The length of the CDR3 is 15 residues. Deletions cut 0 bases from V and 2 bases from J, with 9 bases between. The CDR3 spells CASSLDGTAGNTIYF. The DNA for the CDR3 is TGCGCCAGCAGCTTGGACGGGACCGCTGGAAACACCATATATTTT.

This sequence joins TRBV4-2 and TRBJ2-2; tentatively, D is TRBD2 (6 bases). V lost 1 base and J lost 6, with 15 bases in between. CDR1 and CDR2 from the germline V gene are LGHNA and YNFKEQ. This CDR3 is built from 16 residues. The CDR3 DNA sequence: TGTGCCAGCAGCCAAGCGAGTCGGGACTTTGCCGGGGAGCTGTTTTTT. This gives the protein CASSQASRDFAGELFF.

The CDR3 nucleotides are TGTGCCAGCAGCCAAGGGGGGACCACAGATACGCAGTATTTT. Protein: CASSQGGTTDTQYF. This sequence joins TRBV11-2 and TRBJ2-3; D tentatively reads TRBD1 or TRBD2 (6 bases each). Germline V lookup: CDR1 SGHAT, CDR2 FQNNGV. The CDR3 spans 14 residues. Trimming cost V 5 bases and J 2 bases, with 11 bases left between them.

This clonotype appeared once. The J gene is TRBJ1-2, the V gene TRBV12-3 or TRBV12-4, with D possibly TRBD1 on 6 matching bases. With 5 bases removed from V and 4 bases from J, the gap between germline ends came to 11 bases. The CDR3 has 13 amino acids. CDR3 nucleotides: TGTGCCAGCAGTAAGGGGACATTCTATGGCTACACCTTC. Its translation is CASSKGTFYGYTF.